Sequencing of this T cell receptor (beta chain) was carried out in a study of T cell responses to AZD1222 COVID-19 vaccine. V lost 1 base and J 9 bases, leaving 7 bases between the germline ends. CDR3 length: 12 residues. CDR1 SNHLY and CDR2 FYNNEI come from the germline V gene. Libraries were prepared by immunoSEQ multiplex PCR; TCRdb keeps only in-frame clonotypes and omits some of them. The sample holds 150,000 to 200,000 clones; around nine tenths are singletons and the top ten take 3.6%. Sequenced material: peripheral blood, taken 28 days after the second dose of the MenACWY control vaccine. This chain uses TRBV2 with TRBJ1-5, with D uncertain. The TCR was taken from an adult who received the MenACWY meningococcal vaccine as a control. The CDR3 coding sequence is TGTGCCAGCAGTGAAGAGATGGGGCCCCAGCATTTT. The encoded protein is CASSEEMGPQHF.